Described below is a single T cell receptor beta chain sequence and its context. The CDR3 length is 14 residues. Trimming left V 0 bases short and J 1 base short, with 7 bases between. Germline-derived CDR1 and CDR2 are SGDLS and YYNGEE. The sample is drawn from a study of blood T cell repertoires in COVID-19. Study-level information: Acute and convalescent COVID-19 samples came from the United States, Italy and Spain. Sources were T cells, B-cell-depleted T cells, or PBMCs; the material itself was cDNA or gDNA.

In the source study's methods: The authors estimated nucleated cell counts from reference gene primer amplification. Clones were read by immunoSEQ multiplex PCR, and TCRdb kept only the in-frame ones, dropping some. V and J calls and clone size are given by that table; D and trimming were obtained from the DNA. Of roughly 100,000 clones detected, 80% to 85% appear once; the ten largest clones hold 4.1%. The J gene is TRBJ1-1, the V gene TRBV9, with D unresolved. The receptor comes from a man between 60 and 75 years old with acute or convalescent COVID-19. Input material: peripheral blood. The CDR3 loop reads CASSVVAENTEAFF. The CDR3 DNA sequence: TGTGCCAGCAGCGTAGTCGCAGAGAACACTGAAGCTTTCTTT.